The 28 T cell receptor beta chains presented below share a single source sample, sequenced in a study of response to subunit inactivated influenza vaccine. TCRdb analysed the RT-PCR reads with MiXCR anew, one entry per CDR3 protein. The sample comprises under 750,000 distinct CDR3 sequences, around 11% of which are singletons, and about 10% rests with the top ten. The starting material was PBMCs from blood, obtained on the day of vaccination. These TCRs come from a man aged 50-59 years who received an inactivated influenza vaccine.

The chain employs TRBV10-3 and TRBJ2-5, with unresolved D. Germline V gives CDR1 ENHRY, CDR2 SYGVKD. The CDR3 spans 11 residues. Trimming pared 6 bases from V and 2 bases from J, leaving 4 bases between. The CDR3 DNA reads TGTGCCATCAGGGATCAAGAGACCCAGTACTTC. Translating gives CAIRDQETQYF.

This clonotype occurred a few times. The chain has TRBV5-4 and TRBJ1-2; 7 bases align to TRBD1. Trimming took 4 bases from V and 3 from J; bases not matched to a gene: 3. There are 13 residues in the CDR3. CDR1 SGHNT and CDR2 YYREEE come from the germline V gene (reference sequence). The CDR3 protein is CASSQGGYYGYTF. The CDR3 DNA sequence: TGTGCCAGCAGCCAGGGGGGGTACTATGGCTACACCTTC.

This clonotype turned up a few times. An end of the junction does not agree with germline; a read error may underlie this. V gene TRBV7-7 combines with J gene TRBJ2-1; 7 bases are shared with TRBD2. The CDR3 has 13 residues. From germline, CDR1 is SSHAT and CDR2 FNYEAQ (reference sequence). The CDR3 reads CASSSVRGDEQFF. The DNA of the CDR3 is TGTGCTAGCAGCTCCGTCCGGGGGGATGAGCAGTTCTTC.

This clonotype was counted only a few times. The rearrangement joins TRBV5-1 to TRBJ1-5, with a possible D match to TRBD1 (5 bases). The ends were cut back, 0 bases at V and 6 bases at J, with 13 bases in the middle. Germline V lookup: CDR1 SGHRS, CDR2 YFSETQ. The CDR3 is made up of 15 amino acids. DNA of the CDR3: TGCGCCAGCAGCTTGGCCGGCAGGGCGGGTCAGCCCCAGCATTTT. Amino acid sequence: CASSLAGRAGQPQHF.

This clonotype was seen at least ten times. J is TRBJ2-2 and V is TRBV10-3, with D unclear. V was clipped by 7 bases and J by 0 bases, with 15 bases between them. CDR3 length equals 16 residues. Germline loops: CDR1 ENHRY, CDR2 SYGVKD. Here the CDR3 DNA reads TGTGCCATCAATCCTCCGTTAACCTCGAACACCGGGGAGCTGTTTTTT. Protein product: CAINPPLTSNTGELFF.

This clonotype showed up many times. The chain has TRBV12-3 or TRBV12-4 and TRBJ2-1, with TRBD2 matching over 8 bases. With V trimmed by 5 bases and J by 4 bases, 1 base remained unmatched. This CDR3 has 13 residues. The CDR3 DNA is TGTGCCAGCAGTCGCGGGGGGTACAATGAGCAGTTCTTC. Amino acid sequence: CASSRGGYNEQFF.

The rearrangement uses TRBV29-1 and TRBJ1-2; 10 nucleotides line up with TRBD1. Germline-derived CDR1 and CDR2 are SQVTM and ANQGSEA. With V trimmed by 5 bases and J by 7 bases, 7 bases remained unmatched. The CDR3 has 13 residues. The chain's CDR3 is CSVPDRGLRGYTF. The CDR3 nucleotides read TGCAGCGTTCCCGACAGGGGGCTACGTGGCTACACCTTC.

This clonotype has a handful of counts. The J gene is TRBJ1-5, the V gene TRBV28; 9 positions match TRBD1. V lost 2 bases to trimming and J lost 2 bases; unmatched junction nucleotides: 7. Germline assignment: CDR1 MDHEN and CDR2 SYDVKM. The length of the CDR3 is 17 residues. The CDR3 is CASSLKRTGVGNQPQHF. CDR3 in DNA: TGTGCCAGCAGTTTAAAGAGGACAGGGGTTGGCAATCAGCCCCAGCATTTT.

This clonotype was found many times. This sequence joins TRBV20-1 and TRBJ2-3; TRBD2 aligns across 7 bases. Trimming at V came to 1 base and at J to 1 base, leaving 2 bases not matched to a gene. Germline V gene sequence: CDR1 DFQATT, CDR2 SNEGSKA (reference sequence). The CDR3 is 14 amino acids. Here the CDR3 DNA reads TGCAGTGCTAGAGTTCGGGGGGGCACAGATACGCAGTATTTT. Its translation is CSARVRGGTDTQYF.

In its sample, this clonotype was seen a few times. The chain couples TRBV11-2 to TRBJ2-1; the D gene is possibly TRBD2 (6 bases). Germline lookup yields CDR1 SGHAT and CDR2 FQNNGV. The CDR3 contains 13 residues. Trimming cost V 2 bases and J 9 bases, with 11 bases left between them. The CDR3 is CASSLIIGGEQFF. The CDR3 DNA is TGTGCCAGCAGCTTAATCATCGGGGGTGAGCAGTTCTTC.

The chain joins TRBV10-3 to TRBJ1-1; the D gene is possibly TRBD1 (5 bases). CDR3 length equals 14 residues. Germline values: CDR1 ENHRY, CDR2 SYGVKD. Between the trimmed V and J ends, which lost 2 bases and 0 bases, there was a span of 7 bases. CDR3 region: CAISETGMNTEAFF. The CDR3 bases are TGTGCCATCAGTGAGACAGGAATGAACACTGAAGCTTTCTTT.

The chain recombines TRBV11-2 with TRBJ1-5; D unclear. This CDR3 has 13 residues. V dropped 5 bases and J dropped 3 bases, with 8 bases sitting between them. Germline V CDR1 and CDR2: SGHAT, FQNNGV. The CDR3 reads CASSPDHNQPQHF. Written as DNA, the CDR3 is TGTGCCAGCAGCCCGGACCACAATCAGCCCCAGCATTTT.

This clonotype turned up a few times. Written as DNA, the CDR3 is TGTGCCAGCCGAATTAAGCGGGAGAGATACAATGAGCAGTTCTTC. As protein: CASRIKRERYNEQFF. The J gene is TRBJ2-1, the V gene TRBV6-2 or TRBV6-3; 8 bases fit TRBD2. The V segment lost 8 bases and the J segment 4 bases; nucleotides outside the gene matches: 10. Germline V gene data show CDR1 as MNHEY and CDR2 as SVGEGT. The length of the CDR3 is 15 residues.

The sample holds a few counts of this clonotype. V and J are TRBV29-1 and TRBJ2-2; D unclear. The CDR3 loop spans 14 amino acids. V was clipped by 4 bases and J by 4 bases, with 13 bases between them. Germline V gene sequence: CDR1 SQVTM, CDR2 ANQGSEA. Here the CDR3 reads CSVGRRLGTGELFF. Here the CDR3 DNA reads TGCAGCGTTGGAAGAAGATTGGGCACCGGGGAGCTGTTTTTT.

This sequence joins TRBV15 and TRBJ2-7, with 9 positions matching TRBD1. The germline gives CDR1 LNHNV, CDR2 YYDKDF (reference sequence). V lost 4 bases and J lost 2; bases outside the gene matches: 9. The CDR3 loop spans 16 amino acids. CDR3 sequence reads: CATSTSKGTGTYEQYF. The DNA for the CDR3 is TGTGCCACCAGCACCTCGAAGGGGACAGGGACCTACGAGCAGTACTTC.

The chain recombines TRBV20-1 with TRBJ2-3; TRBD2 matches 9 bases. The CDR3 extends over 16 amino acids. In germline, CDR1 is DFQATT, CDR2 SNEGSKA (reference sequence). V was clipped by 0 bases and J by 3 bases; unmatched bases: 7. The CDR3, as DNA: TGCAGTGCTAGAGATTTGGCGGGGGGGCGTACAGATACGCAGTATTTT. This sequence encodes CSARDLAGGRTDTQYF.

The rearrangement links TRBV29-1 to TRBJ1-4, with D tentatively TRBD1 (6 bases). Between the trimmed V and J ends, which lost 7 bases and 7 bases, there was a span of 25 bases. Germline CDR1 reads SQVTM; CDR2 reads ANQGSEA. There are 16 residues in the CDR3. In nucleotides, the CDR3 is TGCAGCGCGGCCTTGGGGTCTGGGGGCGGTGGTGAAAAACTGTTTTTT. Translation: CSAALGSGGGGEKLFF. Combining the CDR3 with reference TRBV29-1 and TRBJ1-4 gives the whole variable domain SAVISQKPSRDICQRGTSLTIQCQVDSQVTMMFWYRQQPGQSLTLIATANQGSEATYESGFVIDKFPISRPNLTFSTLTVSNMSPEDSSIYLCSAALGSGGGGEKLFFGSGTQLSVL.

This clonotype appeared a few times. The chain has TRBV12-3 or TRBV12-4 and TRBJ1-6, with 9 bases identical to TRBD1. There are 17 residues in the CDR3. The ends lost 5 bases at V and 7 bases at J; junction bases unmatched: 12. The CDR3 bases are TGTGCCAGCAGTCACCGGGACAGGGAGGGATTAAATTCACCCCTCCACTTT. It translates to CASSHRDREGLNSPLHF.

As DNA, the CDR3 is TGTGCCAGCAGTAGAGGGATTGGGGGCAGACAGCCCCAGCATTTT. Encoded protein: CASSRGIGGRQPQHF. The chain has TRBV27 and TRBJ1-5, with a possible D match to TRBD1 (6 bases). The germline V gene encodes CDR1 MNHEY and CDR2 SMNVEV (reference sequence). The CDR3 length is 15 residues. Trimming pared 5 bases from V and 7 bases from J, leaving 18 bases between.

This clonotype was recorded many times. This rearrangement joins TRBV11-2 to TRBJ2-1, with TRBD2 as a possible D gene (7 bases). The germline CDR1 and CDR2 sequences are SGHAT and FQNNGV. This CDR3 region has 15 residues. Between the trimmed V and J ends, which lost 6 bases and 8 bases, there was a span of 20 bases. The DNA for the CDR3 is TGTGCCAGCAGAACGGGGGGCCACCCTCCCTATGAGCAGTTCTTC. This encodes CASRTGGHPPYEQFF.

V and J are TRBV11-2 and TRBJ2-3; D might be TRBD1 (6 bases). Trimming pared 0 bases from V and 5 bases from J, leaving 12 bases between. This CDR3 is 15 amino acids long. In germline, CDR1 is SGHAT, CDR2 FQNNGV. The CDR3: CASSLDLWGLDTQYF. The CDR3 DNA is TGTGCCAGCAGCTTAGATTTGTGGGGGCTAGATACGCAGTATTTT. Full variable domain (missing parts from reference TRBV11-2 and TRBJ2-3): EAGVAQSPRYKIIEKRQSVAFWCNPISGHATLYWYQQILGQGPKLLIQFQNNGVVDDSQLPKDRFSAERLKGVDSTLKIQPAKLEDSAVYLCASSLDLWGLDTQYFGPGTRLTVL.

The chain carries TRBV12-3 or TRBV12-4 and TRBJ2-1; the D gene is possibly TRBD1 (5 bases). Between the trimmed V and J ends, which lost 1 base and 6 bases, there was a span of 13 bases. The CDR3 length is 15 residues. CDR3 sequence (DNA): TGTGCCAGCAGTTTAGAGGCCTTCCAGGGCAATGAGCAGTTCTTC. Translation gives CASSLEAFQGNEQFF.

Concerning this clonotype itself: At one end the junction does not follow the germline gene, possibly because of a read error. The chain carries TRBV9 and TRBJ1-2; 8 bases are shared with TRBD1. This CDR3 has 16 residues. CDR1 SGDLS and CDR2 YYNGEE come from the germline V gene. The CDR3 nucleotides are TGTGCCAGCAGCCCGATTGGGACAGGTAGGCTTTATGCCTACACCTTC. This encodes CASSPIGTGRLYAYTF.

In this sample, this clonotype turned up a few times. The chain carries TRBV5-1 and TRBJ1-6; D is unclear. Germline CDR1 SGHRS, CDR2 YFSETQ. With 0 bases removed from V and 10 bases from J, the gap between germline ends came to 17 bases. The CDR3 is 16 residues long. The CDR3 coding sequence is TGCGCCAGCAGCTTGGGCCCGGACTCGGGTCGGTCACCCCTCCACTTT. This sequence encodes CASSLGPDSGRSPLHF.

This clonotype was detected a few times. The chain combines TRBV19 with TRBJ2-2; unclear D gene. The CDR3 extends over 18 amino acids. Per germline, CDR1 LNHDA and CDR2 SQIVND (reference sequence). The V gene lost 0 bases and the J gene lost 0 bases, with 14 bases spanning the gap. This CDR3 is CASSIDRFRRANTGELFF. The CDR3 DNA is TGTGCCAGTAGTATAGATCGTTTCCGCCGAGCGAACACCGGGGAGCTGTTTTTT.

J is TRBJ2-3 and V is TRBV4-3; either TRBD1 or TRBD2 may supply D (5 bases each). The V end was cut by 0 bases, the J end by 2 bases, with 12 bases between. The CDR3 extends over 16 amino acids. CDR1 LGHNA and CDR2 YSLEER come from the germline V gene. This chain's CDR3 is CASSQDGRGPTDTQYF. The CDR3 bases are TGCGCCAGCAGCCAAGACGGCCGGGGACCCACAGATACGCAGTATTTT.

This clonotype was seen more than once but under ten times. The V call is TRBV28, the J call TRBJ2-5, with TRBD2 as a possible D gene (6 bases). Trimming took 1 base from V and 5 from J, leaving 14 bases between them. Germline assignment: CDR1 MDHEN and CDR2 SYDVKM. This CDR3 region has 15 residues. This CDR3 reads CASSLYILGGETQYF. The CDR3 DNA follows: TGTGCCAGCAGTTTATATATTCTTGGGGGGGAGACCCAGTACTTC.

In its sample, this clonotype was seen a few times. CDR3 sequence: CAITAGGPRDEQFF. CDR3 DNA sequence: TGTGCCATCACGGCGGGAGGGCCTAGGGATGAGCAGTTCTTC. This sequence joins TRBV10-3 and TRBJ2-1, with 9 nucleotides matching TRBD2. The trim removed 7 bases at V and 8 bases at J, leaving 9 bases unmatched. The CDR3 covers 14 residues. The V gene's germline CDR1 is ENHRY and CDR2 SYGVKD.